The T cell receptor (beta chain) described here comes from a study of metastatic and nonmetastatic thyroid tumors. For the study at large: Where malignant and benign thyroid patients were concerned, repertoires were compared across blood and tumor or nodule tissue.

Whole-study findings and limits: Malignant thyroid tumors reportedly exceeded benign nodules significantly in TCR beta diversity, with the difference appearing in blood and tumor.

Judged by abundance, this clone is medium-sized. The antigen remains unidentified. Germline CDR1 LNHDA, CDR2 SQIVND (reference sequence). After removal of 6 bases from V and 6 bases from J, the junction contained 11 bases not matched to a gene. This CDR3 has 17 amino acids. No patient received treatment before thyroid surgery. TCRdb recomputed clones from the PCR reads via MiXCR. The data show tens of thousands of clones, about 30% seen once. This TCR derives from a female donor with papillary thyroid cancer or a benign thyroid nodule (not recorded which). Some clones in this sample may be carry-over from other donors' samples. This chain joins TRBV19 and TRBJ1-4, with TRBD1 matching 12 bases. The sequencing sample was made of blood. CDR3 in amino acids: CASRTSGQGAEDEKLFF. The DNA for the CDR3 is TGTGCCAGTAGGACTTCGGGACAGGGGGCGGAGGATGAAAAACTGTTTTTT.